This T cell receptor beta chain came from a study of beta chain features in type 1 diabetes. Study-wide context: Age, gender, cell numbers and subset yield matched between patients and controls. Whole-study findings and limits: More deletions and fewer insertions at VDJ junctions were found in patients with type 1 diabetes. Shortening that was moderate but significant affected the TCRB CDR3s of Type 1 diabetes patients in all four CD4+ subsets. A potential influence of HLA type upon TCRB rearrangement remained unresolved herein.

Germline loops: CDR1 SGHTA, CDR2 FQGNSA. The V end lost 1 base, the J end lost 4 bases, and 11 bases lay between the germline ends. The CDR3 extends over 15 amino acids. A sort by CD45RO/CCR7/CD25/CD127/CD95/CD27 yielded CD4+ naive, central memory, regulatory and stem cell-like memory cells. The whole isolated RNA underwent reverse transcription, so sequencing captured expressed TCRB transcripts. Profiled with immunoSEQ multiplex PCR; TCRdb holds only in-frame clones, not every one. Of around 53,000 clones detected, approximately 60% appear once; the ten largest clones hold 0.29%. This clone occurred a few times. The target antigen is unknown.

Sample: stem cell memory CD4+ T cells from blood. This receptor was taken from a woman in her 30s with type 1 diabetes. The J gene is TRBJ2-1, the V gene TRBV7-2, with D tentatively TRBD1 (5 bases). As DNA, the CDR3 is TGTGCCAGCAGCTTAGGGCCAGGGTTATACAATGAGCAGTTCTTC. Translating gives CASSLGPGLYNEQFF.